This T cell receptor (beta chain) was observed in a study of cytomegalovirus exposure and HLA in healthy donors. In the study overall: Researchers found that approximately 85% of some 400 genotyped donors fell within the Caucasian-associated ancestry cluster.

Overall study findings and caveats: V segments that were indistinguishable, TRBV6-2 and TRBV6-3 among them, were omitted from analysis. In most subjects, TCR beta sequences reportedly gave accurate predictions of HLA-A and HLA-B alleles.

PCR employed 60 Vbeta and 13 Jbeta primers. Profiled with immunoSEQ multiplex PCR; TCRdb holds only in-frame clones, not every one. Found here are approximately 150,000 clones, roughly 65% of them singletons; the top ten hold around 4.7%. This CDR3 comprises 19 residues. V lost 0 bases, J lost 5 bases, and 12 bases stayed unmatched. The germline CDR1 and CDR2 sequences are SEHNR and FQNEAQ (reference sequence). Whereas donors were nominally healthy upon sampling, unrecorded immune exposures were probable. As for this clone: Its antigen remains unknown.

The TCR originated in a man in his sixties in good health and CMV-seronegative. This chain joins TRBV7-9 and TRBJ2-1, with 11 bases lining up with TRBD2. Material: PBMCs. CDR3 amino acids: CASSLAFEGTSGRNNEQFF. CDR3 bases: TGTGCCAGCAGCTTAGCGTTCGAGGGGACTAGCGGAAGAAACAATGAGCAGTTCTTC.